These 20 T cell receptor beta chains were sequenced from one sample in a study of CD8 T cells in ankylosing spondylitis. TCRdb re-called the 5' RACE reads with MiXCR, one entry per CDR3 protein. The sample consists of more than 30,000 distinct CDR3 sequences, approximately 10% of them appearing once. Sequenced: synovial fluid, either unsorted or a sorted T cell fraction (not recorded which). Receptors were obtained from a male donor with ankylosing spondylitis.

Turning to this clonotype: Because the CDR3 is missing its conserved closing phenylalanine or tryptophan, this is likely a read error. V and J are TRBV7-2 and TRBJ1-1, with D maybe TRBD1 (5 bases). Trimming shortened V by 1 base and J by 0 bases, and 12 bases separated the two germline ends. Germline-derived CDR1 and CDR2 are SGHTA and FQGNSA. The CDR3 totals 16 residues. In DNA form, the CDR3 reads TGTGCCAGCAGCTTAGGGGGACCACTCATGAACACTGAAGCTTTCTCT. The encoded protein is CASSLGGPLMNTEAFS.

For this clonotype: This sequence may be a read error, since a much larger clone differs from it by one base. No conserved phenylalanine or tryptophan is present at the end of the CDR3, so a read error is the likely explanation. The chain carries TRBV12-3 or TRBV12-4 and TRBJ2-1; no clear D. The CDR3 totals 15 residues. Trimming removed 5 bases from V and 3 bases from J, with 14 bases in between. The CDR3 coding sequence is TGTGCCAGCAGTCCCAGGCCCCCAGGCTACAATGAGCAGTTCCTC. Amino acid sequence: CASSPRPPGYNEQFL.

This clonotype was recorded at least ten times. This chain connects TRBV12-3 or TRBV12-4 to TRBJ2-1; D ambiguous. This CDR3 has 13 residues. The V end lost 1 base, the J end lost 5 bases, and 6 bases lay between the germline ends. CDR3 nucleotides: TGTGCCAGCAGTTTAGGGAGCAACAATGAGCAGTTCTTC. Its protein is CASSLGSNNEQFF.

The chain is built from TRBV11-2 and TRBJ2-1; maybe TRBD1 (6 bases). Germline V gene lookup returns CDR1 SGHAT and CDR2 FQNNGV. The germline V and J ends were trimmed by 4 bases and 15 bases, with 13 bases remaining between them. The length of the CDR3 is 11 residues. The CDR3 nucleotides read TGTGCCAGCAGCTCCCCAGGGGAATGGTTCTTC. Translating it yields CASSSPGEWFF.

The chain carries TRBV4-1 and TRBJ2-3; D not certain. The CDR3 is 14 residues long. Deletions cut 3 bases from V and 3 bases from J, with 10 bases between. CDR1 is MGHRA, CDR2 YSYEKL, per germline. The CDR3 region has the DNA TGCGCCAGCAGCCACGCATTCGGAACAGATACGCAGTATTTT. The encoded protein is CASSHAFGTDTQYF.

This rearrangement joins TRBV7-9 to TRBJ2-1, with 8 nucleotides matching TRBD2. The ends lost 5 bases at V and 5 bases at J; junction bases unmatched: 8. Germline lookup yields CDR1 SEHNR and CDR2 FQNEAQ (reference sequence). There are 15 residues in the CDR3. Here the CDR3 DNA reads TGTGCCAGCAGCCAGGGACTAGGTATGAACAATGAGCAGTTCTTC. Translation gives CASSQGLGMNNEQFF.

Remarks on this clonotype: A much larger clone differs from this one at a single base, so this may be a read error. The J gene is TRBJ2-3, the V gene TRBV11-3; TRBD2 is a possible D gene (6 bases). The CDR3 has 14 residues. Germline V gene sequence: CDR1 SGHNT, CDR2 YENEEA. The DNA for the CDR3 is TGTGGCAGCAGCCTCGGGACTAGCACAGATACGCAGTATTTT. Translating gives CGSSLGTSTDTQYF.

This chain uses TRBV4-1 with TRBJ2-2, with no clear D. Germline assignment: CDR1 MGHRA and CDR2 YSYEKL. Trimming took 4 bases from V and 1 from J, leaving 13 bases between them. There are 16 residues in the CDR3. Here the CDR3 reads CASSRPPTVNTGELFF. CDR3 DNA sequence: TGCGCCAGCAGCCGTCCCCCGACGGTGAACACCGGGGAGCTGTTTTTT.

Ten or more counts support this clonotype. The chain couples TRBV4-1 to TRBJ2-7, with D perhaps TRBD1 (5 bases). CDR3 length equals 14 residues. CDR1 and CDR2 from the germline V gene are MGHRA and YSYEKL. The germline V and J ends were trimmed by 1 base and 2 bases, with 9 bases remaining between them. This chain's CDR3 is CASSQGQLPYEQYF. The CDR3 DNA is TGCGCCAGCAGCCAAGGACAGCTCCCCTACGAGCAGTACTTC.

This clonotype showed up many times. The genes are TRBV11-2 and TRBJ1-1, with D hard to call. The CDR3 is 13 residues long. V was clipped by 0 bases and J by 4 bases, with 6 bases between them. CDR1 is SGHAT, CDR2 FQNNGV, per germline. CDR3 residues: CASSLELSTEAFF. Here the CDR3 DNA reads TGTGCCAGCAGCTTAGAATTGAGCACTGAAGCTTTCTTT.

This clonotype was detected only a few times. V usage is TRBV7-2 and J usage is TRBJ1-2; D gene uncertain. The CDR3 runs to 13 residues. In germline, CDR1 is SGHTA, CDR2 FQGNSA. V dropped 5 bases and J dropped 7 bases, with 14 bases sitting between them. The CDR3 DNA follows: TGTGCCAGCAGCGCAGATGGGGTTGTTGGCTACACCTTC. This sequence encodes CASSADGVVGYTF.

The J gene is TRBJ2-7, the V gene TRBV5-1; D possibly matches TRBD1 or TRBD2 (5 bases each). Germline CDR1 SGHRS, CDR2 YFSETQ. The CDR3 totals 14 residues. Trimming stripped 2 bases from V and 3 bases from J, with 12 bases between. CDR3 region: CASSFPGRFYEQYF. CDR3 nucleotide sequence: TGCGCCAGCAGCTTTCCGGGGCGCTTCTACGAGCAGTACTTC.

Notes on this clonotype: At one end, the junction sequence differs from germline, possibly due to a read error. The rearrangement joins TRBV7-4 to TRBJ2-5; 10 bases are shared with TRBD2. Germline CDR1 is SGHVT and CDR2 is SQSDAQ. The CDR3 runs 12 residues. Here the CDR3 DNA reads TGTGCCAGCAGCTACCCCGGCCTAGCGGGAGACTTC. It is translated as CASSYPGLAGDF.

This clonotype was detected many times. The chain couples TRBV7-8 to TRBJ2-1; 9 bases align to TRBD2. V was pared by 5 bases and J by 2 bases, with 4 bases of the junction left unmatched. The CDR3 contains 15 residues. Germline V gene sequence: CDR1 SGHVS, CDR2 FQNEAQ. The CDR3 spells CASSVLAGPYNEQFF. The CDR3 nucleotides are TGTGCCAGCAGCGTACTAGCGGGCCCCTACAATGAGCAGTTCTTC.

This clonotype came up a few times. Here the CDR3 DNA reads TGTGCCAGCAGAGAACACGGGACAGGGCAAGAGACCCAGTACTTC. Translating it yields CASREHGTGQETQYF. The V gene is TRBV6-2 or TRBV6-3, the J gene TRBJ2-5; 9 bases map to TRBD1. The length of the CDR3 is 15 residues. Trimming took 6 bases from V and 2 from J; bases not matched to a gene: 7. Per the germline V gene, CDR1 is MNHEY and CDR2 is SVGEGT.

This clonotype has a handful of counts. The CDR3 region has the DNA TGCGCCAGCAGCCAAGACGTGACCCACGCTCCAGATACGCAGTATTTT. Translating it yields CASSQDVTHAPDTQYF. The V gene is TRBV4-1, the J gene TRBJ2-3; D is undetermined. V was shortened by 0 bases and J by 4 bases, with 14 bases between the two germline ends. This CDR3 comprises 16 residues. Germline values: CDR1 MGHRA, CDR2 YSYEKL.

This clonotype was seen many times. One end of the junction varies from germline; a read error may be responsible. The chain has TRBV13 and TRBJ1-2; 8 bases match TRBD1. Germline lookup yields CDR1 PRHDT and CDR2 FYEKMQ (reference sequence). The CDR3 runs 14 residues. The CDR3 coding sequence is TGTGCCAGCAGCATAGGGACAGGCGACTATGGCTACACCTTC. Its translation: CASSIGTGDYGYTF.

J is TRBJ2-7 and V is TRBV12-3 or TRBV12-4; D is unresolved. This CDR3 comprises 16 residues. Trimming took 2 bases from V and 0 from J, leaving 14 bases between them. The CDR3 protein is CASSLISDGSSYEQYF. The CDR3 bases are TGTGCCAGCAGTTTAATTTCGGACGGAAGCTCCTACGAGCAGTACTTC.

This clonotype has more than one count but fewer than ten. The V and J genes are TRBV27 and TRBJ2-1, with D tentatively TRBD2 (7 bases). The V and J ends lost 1 base and 4 bases respectively, with 14 bases between them. Per germline, CDR1 MNHEY and CDR2 SMNVEV (reference sequence). The CDR3 runs to 16 residues. In nucleotides, the CDR3 is TGTGCCAGCAGTTTATGGGGGCCTAGCGGTTACAATGAGCAGTTCTTC. Encoded protein: CASSLWGPSGYNEQFF.

The sample holds a few counts of this clonotype. The CDR3 loop reads CSAIRGEGGYTF. CDR3 nucleotide sequence: TGCAGTGCTATTAGGGGTGAGGGTGGCTACACCTTC. J is TRBJ1-2 and V is TRBV20-1, with D possibly being TRBD1 (5 bases). This CDR3 comprises 12 residues. Germline CDR1 and CDR2: DFQATT and SNEGSKA (reference sequence). V was clipped by 4 bases and J by 7 bases, with 13 bases between them.